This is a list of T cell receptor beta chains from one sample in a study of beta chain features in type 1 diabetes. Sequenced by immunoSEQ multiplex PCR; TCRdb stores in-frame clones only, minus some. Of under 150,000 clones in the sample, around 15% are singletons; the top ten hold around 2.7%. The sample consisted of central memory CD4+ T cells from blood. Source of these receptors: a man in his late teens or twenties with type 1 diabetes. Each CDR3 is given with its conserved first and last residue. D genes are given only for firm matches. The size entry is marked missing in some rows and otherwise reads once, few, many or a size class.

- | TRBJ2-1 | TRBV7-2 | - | TGTGCCAGCACCCTCCGGTTAAATGAGCAGTTCTTC | CASTLRLNEQFF
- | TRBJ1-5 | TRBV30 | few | TGTGCCTGGAGTGAACAGGTCAATCAGCCCCAGCATTTT | CAWSEQVNQPQHF
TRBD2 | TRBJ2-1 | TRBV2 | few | TGTGCCAGCAGGGGAGGGACGAACAGTGAGCAGTTCTTC | CASRGGTNSEQFF
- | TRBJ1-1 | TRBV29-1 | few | TGCAGCGTTGGAACAGGACTTAACACTGAAGCTTTCTTT | CSVGTGLNTEAFF
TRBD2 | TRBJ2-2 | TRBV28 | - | TGTGCCAGCAGGCCTAGCGGGTCGTTCACCGGGGAGCTGTTTTTT | CASRPSGSFTGELFF
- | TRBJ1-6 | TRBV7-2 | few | TGTGCCAGCAGTCGGGGACCTCTTAATTCACCCCTCCACTTT | CASSRGPLNSPLHF
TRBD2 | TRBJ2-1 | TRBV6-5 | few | TGTGCCAGCAGTTACGGGAGCGGGAGCATTTACAATGAGCAGTTCTTC | CASSYGSGSIYNEQFF
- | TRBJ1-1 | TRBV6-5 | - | TGTGCCAGCAGCACACAGGCCACGAACACTGAAGCTTTCTTT | CASSTQATNTEAFF
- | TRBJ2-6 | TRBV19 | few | TGTGCCAGTTCCGGCAGCCACTCTGGGGCCAACGTCCTGACTTTC | CASSGSHSGANVLTF
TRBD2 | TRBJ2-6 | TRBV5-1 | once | TGCGCCAGCAGCTTGGAAGAAGGGAGGGGTGGGGCCAACGTCCTGACTTTC | CASSLEEGRGGANVLTF
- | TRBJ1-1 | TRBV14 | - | TGTGCCAGCAGCCAACGCCCCGGGGCCAGAAAAAGTGGGTCTTGGTCGGCGTCTGAAGCTTTCTTT | CASSQRPGARKSGSWSASEAFF
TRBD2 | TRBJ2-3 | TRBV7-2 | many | TGTGCCAGCAGCTACGGGACTAGCGGGAGTAGGGCAGATACGCAGTATTTT | CASSYGTSGSRADTQYF
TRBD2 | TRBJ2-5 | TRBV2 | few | TGTGCCAGCAGGACCGGGACTAGCATGGAGACCCAGTACTTC | CASRTGTSMETQYF
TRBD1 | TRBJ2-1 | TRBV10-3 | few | TGTGCCACCCTAGGGACAGGGGGAGGTGAGCAGTTCTTC | CATLGTGGGEQFF
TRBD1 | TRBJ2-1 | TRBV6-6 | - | TGTGCCAGCAGTTACTCACAGGGGGCCTACAATGAGCAGTTCTTC | CASSYSQGAYNEQFF
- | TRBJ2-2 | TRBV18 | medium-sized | TGTGCCAGCTCACCCAACGGGGAGCTGTTTTTT | CASSPNGELFF
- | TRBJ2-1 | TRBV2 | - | TGTGCATTGGGGAATGAGCAGTTCTTC | CALGNEQFF
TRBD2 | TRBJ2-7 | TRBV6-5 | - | TGTGCCAGCACCGAGGAGCGGGGGCCCTACGAGCAGTACTTC | CASTEERGPYEQYF
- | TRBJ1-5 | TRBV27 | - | TGTGCCAGCAGTACACAGGGTGGCGGGCAGCCCCAGCATTTT | CASSTQGGGQPQHF
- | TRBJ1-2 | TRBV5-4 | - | TGTGCCAGCAGCCCGGACAAGAACTATGGCTACACCTTC | CASSPDKNYGYTF
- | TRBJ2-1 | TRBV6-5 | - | TGTGCCAGCATTCCGAATGGAGGCCATGAGCAGTTCTTC | CASIPNGGHEQFF
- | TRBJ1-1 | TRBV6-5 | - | TGTGCCATCAGTGAGTTTGGGAGGTCCACTGAAGCTTTCTTT | CAISEFGRSTEAFF
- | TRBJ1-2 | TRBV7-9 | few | TGTGCCAGCAGCTCCCAGCCCGGGACCGAGAGTGGCTACACCTTC | CASSSQPGTESGYTF
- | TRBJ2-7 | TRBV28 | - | TGTGCCAGCAGTGGTCTTGGGGAGCAGTACTTC | CASSGLGEQYF
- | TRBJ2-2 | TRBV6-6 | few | TGTGCCAGCAGTTCAAGCCAGATGCTTTCCGGGGAGCTGTTTTTT | CASSSSQMLSGELFF
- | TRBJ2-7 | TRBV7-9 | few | TGTGCCAGCAGCTTAGGGCCGACTTACTCCTACGAGCAGTACTTC | CASSLGPTYSYEQYF
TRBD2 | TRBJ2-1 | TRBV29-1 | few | TGCAGCGTTGAAGGCGCGAGCGGGAGGGCCACAAATGAGCAGTTCTTC | CSVEGASGRATNEQFF
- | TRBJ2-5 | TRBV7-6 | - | TGTGCCAGCAGCCCGAGTTCAATAACTAGTTACCAAGAGACCCAGTACTTC | CASSPSSITSYQETQYF
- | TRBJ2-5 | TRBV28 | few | TGTGCCAGCATAGGAGAGACCCAGTACTTC | CASIGETQYF
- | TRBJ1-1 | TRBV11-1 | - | TGTGCCAGCAGCTTTCGAGGAGCTGAAGCTTTCTTT | CASSFRGAEAFF
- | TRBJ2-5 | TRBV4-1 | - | TGCGCCAGCAGCCAAGTAAGGTTGCAGACCCAGTACTTC | CASSQVRLQTQYF
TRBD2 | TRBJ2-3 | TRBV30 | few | TGTGCCTGGAGTAGAGAACTAGCGGGAAATACAGATACGCAGTATTTT | CAWSRELAGNTDTQYF
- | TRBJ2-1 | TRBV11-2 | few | TGTGCCAGCAGCTTAGCCCGGGACAATGAGCAGTTCTTC | CASSLARDNEQFF
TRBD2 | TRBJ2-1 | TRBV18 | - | TGTGCCAGCTCCTCGAGCGGGGGATTCTACAATGAGCAGTTCTTC | CASSSSGGFYNEQFF
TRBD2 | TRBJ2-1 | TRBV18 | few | TGTGCCAGCTCACCACCCAGCGGGAGGGTTCTTGAGCAGTTCTTC | CASSPPSGRVLEQFF
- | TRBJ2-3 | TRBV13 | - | TGTGCCAGCAGCTTAGGACTGCTACGCACAGATACGCAGTATTTT | CASSLGLLRTDTQYF
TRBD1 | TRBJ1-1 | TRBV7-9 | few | TGTGCCAGCAGCTCGACAGGGGCTGACACTGAAGCTTTCTTT | CASSSTGADTEAFF
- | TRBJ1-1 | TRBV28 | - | TGTGCCAGCAGCTTGGGACGGTTGAGGGACACTGAAGCTTTCTTT | CASSLGRLRDTEAFF
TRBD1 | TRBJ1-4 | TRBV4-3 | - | TGCGCCAGCAGCCCGGGACAGGGGAATGTACGGGAAAAACTGTTTTTT | CASSPGQGNVREKLFF
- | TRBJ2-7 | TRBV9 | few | TGTGCCAGCAGCCCCAGAGCGATGGGATCTTACGAGCAGTACTTC | CASSPRAMGSYEQYF
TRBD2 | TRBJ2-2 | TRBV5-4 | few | TGTGCCAGCAGCTCCGGGACTAGCGAGGCCGGGGAGCTGTTTTTT | CASSSGTSEAGELFF
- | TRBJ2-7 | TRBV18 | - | TGTGCCAGCTCACCAGGCACCTCCTACGAGCAGTACTTC | CASSPGTSYEQYF
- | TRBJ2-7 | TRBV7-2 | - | TGTGCCAGCAGCTTCGACACCTACTACGAGCAGTACTTC | CASSFDTYYEQYF
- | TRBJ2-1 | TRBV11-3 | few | TGTGCCAGCTCGGAGTTCAATGAGCAGTTCTTC | CASSEFNEQFF
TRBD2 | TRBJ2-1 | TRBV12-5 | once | TGTGCTAGTGGTTTTACTAGCGGGAGTTACAATGAGCAGTTCTTC | CASGFTSGSYNEQFF
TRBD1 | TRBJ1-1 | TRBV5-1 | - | TGCGCCAGCAGCGAGACAGGGTGGGACACTGAAGCTTTCTTT | CASSETGWDTEAFF
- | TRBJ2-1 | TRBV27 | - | TGTGCCAGCAGGAGACGGGGCGCCACTGAGCAGTTCTTC | CASRRRGATEQFF
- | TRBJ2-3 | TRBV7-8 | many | TGTGCCAGCAGCTTAGCGAATGGAGTCGGGGAAGATACGCAGTATTTT | CASSLANGVGEDTQYF
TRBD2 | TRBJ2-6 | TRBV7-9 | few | TGTGCCAGCAGCCCCTCCGGGGGGTCTGGGGCCAACGTCCTGACTTTC | CASSPSGGSGANVLTF
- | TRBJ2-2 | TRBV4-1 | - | TGCGCCAGCAGTGGACTAAAAGCCGCCGGGGAGCTGTTTTTT | CASSGLKAAGELFF
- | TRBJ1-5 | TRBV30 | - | TGTGCCTGGAGTTTCCGAAGCAATCAGCCCCAGCATTTT | CAWSFRSNQPQHF
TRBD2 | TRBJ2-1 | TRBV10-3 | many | TGTGCCATCAGTGATACAGCGGGAGACTACAATGAGCAGTTCTTC | CAISDTAGDYNEQFF
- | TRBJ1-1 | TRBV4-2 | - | TGTGCCAGCAGCCAAGAGCACAGCTTCCGCACTGAAGCTTTCTTT | CASSQEHSFRTEAFF
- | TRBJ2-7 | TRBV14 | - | TGTGCCAGCAGCCTCGCGGGGTCCTACGAGCAGTACTTC | CASSLAGSYEQYF
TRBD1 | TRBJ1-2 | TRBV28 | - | TGTGCCAGCACCGATACAGGGGGCGAGGGCTACACCTTC | CASTDTGGEGYTF
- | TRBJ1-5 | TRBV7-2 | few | TGTGCCAGCAGCTCCAGGGGCAATCAGCCCCAGCATTTT | CASSSRGNQPQHF
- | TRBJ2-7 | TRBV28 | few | TGTGCCAGCGGTCCGACCCGGGGTAAGAGCGAGCAGTACTTC | CASGPTRGKSEQYF
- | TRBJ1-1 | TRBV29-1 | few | TGCAGCGTCGACCACGGGGGAACTGAAGCTTTCTTT | CSVDHGGTEAFF